The T cell receptor (beta chain) described here comes from a study of tissue T cells after allogeneic stem cell transplantation. Here immunoSEQ multiplex PCR was the method, and the copy in TCRdb shows in-frame clones only, minus some. This sample has roughly 2,400 clones; approximately 59% occur once, and the top ten carry 3% to 3.5%. For this clone: The gene symbols are mouse symbols.

This receptor was taken from a female BALB/c mouse in good health. The strain is characterized by the MHC haplotype H2-d. Material for sequencing was gut tissue.

CDR3 residues: CASSYRGLSYNSPLYF. CDR3 DNA (partial): TGTGCCAGCAGTTACAGGGGGCTCTCCTATAATTCGCCCCTCTAC. The chain joins TRBV19 to TRBJ1-6; TRBD1 agrees at 9 bases. Read sequence stops 1 residue before the CDR3 end, and the germline J gene provides the missing end. TRBJ1-6 is an ORF, with its function uncertain. The CDR3 extends over 16 amino acids. The germline V gene encodes CDR1 FNHDT and CDR2 SITEND (reference sequence). V lost 4 bases to trimming and J lost 1 base; unmatched junction nucleotides: 3.